This entry is about one T cell receptor (beta chain). The sample is drawn from a study of cytomegalovirus exposure and HLA in healthy donors. CDR3 length equals 12 residues. Germline CDR1 reads MGHRA; CDR2 reads YSYEKL. V was clipped by 5 bases and J by 8 bases, with 12 bases between them. Sequenced by immunoSEQ multiplex PCR; TCRdb stores in-frame clones only, minus some. Here the sample spans approximately 170,000 clones, 85% being singletons. Source material: PBMCs. The chain recombines TRBV4-1 with TRBJ1-1, with a tentative D call TRBD1 (5 bases). The receptor's source is a man younger than 30 in good health and CMV-seropositive. CDR3 DNA sequence: TGCGCCAGCAGCGGACTCCGGGGGGAAGCTTTCTTT. It translates to CASSGLRGEAFF.